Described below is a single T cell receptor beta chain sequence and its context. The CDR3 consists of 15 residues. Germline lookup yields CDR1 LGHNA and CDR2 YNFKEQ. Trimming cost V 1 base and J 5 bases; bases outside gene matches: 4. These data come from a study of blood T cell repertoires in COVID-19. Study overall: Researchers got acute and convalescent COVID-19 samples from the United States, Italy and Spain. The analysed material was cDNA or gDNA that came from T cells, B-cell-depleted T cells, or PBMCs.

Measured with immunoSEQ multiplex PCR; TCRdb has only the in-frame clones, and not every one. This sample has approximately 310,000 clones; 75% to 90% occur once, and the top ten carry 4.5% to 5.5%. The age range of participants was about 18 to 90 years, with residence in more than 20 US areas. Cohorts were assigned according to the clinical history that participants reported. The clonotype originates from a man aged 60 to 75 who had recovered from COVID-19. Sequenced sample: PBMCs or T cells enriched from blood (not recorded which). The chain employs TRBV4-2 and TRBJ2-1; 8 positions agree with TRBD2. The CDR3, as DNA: TGTGCCAGCAGCCAAGCGGTTAGCGGGGACAATGAGCAGTTCTTC. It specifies CASSQAVSGDNEQFF.